This record covers a single T cell receptor (beta chain). Its antigen is undetermined. RNA transcripts served as template for amplifying TCR beta CDR3 sequences. A first-round RT-PCR used HTBI primers, followed by a second-round multiplex PCR. TCRdb reanalysed the multiplex PCR reads using MiXCR and keeps one entry per CDR3 protein. The sample has 260,000 or so distinct CDR3 sequences; around 50% are singletons. Ophthalmopathy donors' eye disease showed moderate-to-severe activity, CAS of at least 3, NOSPECS of at least 4 and duration under 3 months. PBMCs stemmed from around 10 ml of fresh peripheral blood. The source of the sample is a study of Graves' ophthalmopathy and Graves' hyperthyroidism. Points from the study as a whole: Blood also carried most expanded thyroid clonotypes exceeding 0.001 frequency.

CDR3 length: 16 amino acids. The V segment lost 7 bases and the J segment 2 bases; nucleotides outside the gene matches: 8. Germline V gene data show CDR1 as SNHLY and CDR2 as FYNNEI. The receptor was isolated from an adult man with Graves' ophthalmopathy. The sequencing input was peripheral blood. V gene TRBV2 combines with J gene TRBJ2-5, with 12 bases identical to TRBD2. This chain's CDR3 is CASTDPGTSGQETQYF. As DNA, the CDR3 is TGTGCCAGCACCGACCCCGGGACTAGCGGGCAAGAGACCCAGTACTTC.